This TCR beta chain was retrieved from a study of shared clonotypes between healthy human individuals. Study as a whole: A donor's plate count was three for CD4 naive and three for CD4 memory; CD8 naive had two and CD8 memory one.

Germline values: CDR1 PRHDT, CDR2 FYEKMQ (reference sequence). The V segment lost 2 bases and the J segment 5 bases; nucleotides outside the gene matches: 9. CDR3 size: 16 residues. Study conclusions and caveats: A handful of donors had roughly 5% of their naive CD4 clonotypes in common.

On this clone: Its antigen is unknown.

The authors distributed each subset's genomic DNA evenly over several immunoSEQ plates. Per the authors' pipeline: ImmunoSEQ sequences covered only the junction and lacked quality scores; filtering therefore differed. Some clones are missing from TCRdb's copy, which holds only in-frame ones; the method was immunoSEQ multiplex PCR. For V, J and clone size, that table is used; D and trimming come from the DNA. The repertoire holds roughly 1.4 million clones, with 97% to 99% as singletons. This chain joins TRBV13 and TRBJ2-7; 10 positions agree with TRBD2. The clonotype was recovered from a young man in good health. Sequencing was performed on naive CD4+ T cells sorted from blood. The subset denotes: CD45RA+ positively selected. The CDR3 DNA is TGTGCCAGCAGCTTAATGGCTAGCGGGAGAAGGCACGAGCAGTACTTC. Translation gives CASSLMASGRRHEQYF.